The rows below give T cell receptor beta chains drawn from one sample of a study of T cell repertoires in cytomegalovirus infection. TCRdb re-called the reads through MiXCR, storing one row per CDR3 protein. The sample has some 800,000 distinct CDR3 sequences, roughly 28% seen once. These TCRs' antigens remain unknown. This specimen was cultured CD8+ T cells from PBMCs, taken from culture after CMV antigen stimulation. These receptors originate from a human donor in good health (CMV status not recorded). Some clones in this sample may be carry-over from other donors' samples. Both conserved end residues are part of each CDR3. A D gene is named only where the DNA matches it firmly. Clone size, where shown, is once, few, many, or a class for clones that have expanded.

cdr3_nt	cdr3_aa	j_call	v_call	d_call	clone_size
TGTGCCATCCGTAGCGGGAACTACAATGAGCAGTTCTTC	CAIRSGNYNEQFF	TRBJ2-1	TRBV10-3	TRBD2	few
TGTGCTAGCAGCTTAGACATGTTGGAGACCCAGTACTTC	CASSLDMLETQYF	TRBJ2-5	TRBV7-7	-	-
TGTGCCAGCAGTCACCTGAATGAGGATTCACCCCTCCACTTT	CASSHLNEDSPLHF	TRBJ1-6	TRBV6-2/TRBV6-3	-	-
TGTGCCACCTCGTTCGCAGGGAAGGAACAGTTCTTC	CATSFAGKEQFF	TRBJ2-1	TRBV27	-	few
TGTGCCAGCAGCCTACAATACACCGGGGAGCTGTTTTTT	CASSLQYTGELFF	TRBJ2-2	TRBV7-8	-	many
TGTGCCAGCACACTGGCAGCCCAAGAGACCCAGTACTTC	CASTLAAQETQYF	TRBJ2-5	TRBV7-6	-	few
TGTGCCAGCAGTTACTCGGGGGGAGCGGGGGGACCTAACACCGGGGAGCTGTTTTTT	CASSYSGGAGGPNTGELFF	TRBJ2-2	TRBV6-5	TRBD2	few
TGTGCCAGCAGTTACACTAGCGGGGGGCGGGAATATTTT	CASSYTSGGREYF	TRBJ2-3	TRBV6-5	TRBD2	many
TGTGCCAGCAGCCTCCCAGGTAGCGGGGGGGGCACAGATACGCAGTATTTT	CASSLPGSGGGTDTQYF	TRBJ2-3	TRBV14	TRBD2	-
TGTGCCAGCAGACCTGGACGAGACAATCAGCCCCAGCATTTT	CASRPGRDNQPQHF	TRBJ1-5	TRBV12-3/TRBV12-4	-	-
TGTGCCAGCAGCGTCCCTCTAGCGGGGGGTCGGACCGGGGAGCTGTTTTTT	CASSVPLAGGRTGELFF	TRBJ2-2	TRBV9	TRBD2	-
TGTGCCAGCAATCAGGGGGTAGGGACTGAAGCTTTCTTT	CASNQGVGTEAFF	TRBJ1-1	TRBV27	TRBD1	-
TGTGCCAGCAGGGACACAGGGATAGGTCAGCCCCAGCATTTT	CASRDTGIGQPQHF	TRBJ1-5	TRBV6-5	-	-
TGCAGCGTTGTGACAGCGAACACCAGGGAGCTGTTTTTT	CSVVTANTRELFF	TRBJ2-2	TRBV29-1	-	-
TGTGCCAGCAGCGTAGCAGACGGGGCCAACAATGAGCAGTTCTTC	CASSVADGANNEQFF	TRBJ2-1	TRBV9	-	-
TGTGCCAGCAGTTTGCCAGGGAGGCTGGGGGAGACCCAGTACTTC	CASSLPGRLGETQYF	TRBJ2-5	TRBV28	-	few
TGTGCCAGCAGCGAGGTGCGGCGGAGGGAGTTACTGGAGCAGTACTTC	CASSEVRRRELLEQYF	TRBJ2-7	TRBV5-5	-	-
TGTGCCAGCAGCTGGCATATGGCTAGCGGGGATGAGACCCAGTACTTC	CASSWHMASGDETQYF	TRBJ2-5	TRBV7-9	TRBD2	many
TGTGCCAGCAGCCTCAGCGGGGCTCACACAGATACGCAGTATTTT	CASSLSGAHTDTQYF	TRBJ2-3	TRBV7-2	TRBD2	few
TGTGCCACCAGGACGGAGCTTGAAAAACTGTTTTTT	CATRTELEKLFF	TRBJ1-4	TRBV2	-	-
TGTGCCAGTAGTTTTGGGGCTTGGGGAGATACGCAGTATTTT	CASSFGAWGDTQYF	TRBJ2-3	TRBV19	-	-
TGTGCCGCGGCCGGGGGATCCTTGCCCCAGCATTTT	CAAAGGSLPQHF	TRBJ1-5	TRBV19	-	many
TGTGCCAGCAGCCTGACAGGGAAGGGCACAGATACGCAGTATTTT	CASSLTGKGTDTQYF	TRBJ2-3	TRBV11-2	TRBD1	-
TGCGCCAGCAGCCCAGAATTGGGACGGATCACGGCAGATACGCAGTATTTT	CASSPELGRITADTQYF	TRBJ2-3	TRBV4-1	-	-
TGTGCCAGCAGCCAAGCTTTCATCAGAGGGGAGTTTGGAAATCAGCCCCAGCATTTT	CASSQAFIRGEFGNQPQHF	TRBJ1-5	TRBV4-1	-	-
TGTGCCAGCAGCTTACGAGTAGCGGGGGACAATGAGCAGTTCTTC	CASSLRVAGDNEQFF	TRBJ2-1	TRBV7-2	TRBD2	few
TGTGCCAGCAGTAGCCGGGACAGGGTAAGCTCCTACAATGAGCAGTTCTTC	CASSSRDRVSSYNEQFF	TRBJ2-1	TRBV6-1	TRBD1	-
TGTGCCAGCAGTTTGACTTCATGGGGCAAAAACATTCAGTACTTC	CASSLTSWGKNIQYF	TRBJ2-4	TRBV12-3/TRBV12-4	-	-
TGTGCCAGCAGCTTGATTGGGCGGATCCATCTCGATGGCTACACCTTC	CASSLIGRIHLDGYTF	TRBJ1-2	TRBV5-4	-	-
TGTGCCAGCAGCTCAACCGCCCACGAGCAGTACTTC	CASSSTAHEQYF	TRBJ2-7	TRBV13	-	-
TGTGCCAGCAGCTTGGACCGACTCTCCTACGAGCAGTACTTC	CASSLDRLSYEQYF	TRBJ2-7	TRBV5-6	-	few
TGTGCCAGCAGCCCGGACAGGGCGGGACAGCCCCAGCATTTT	CASSPDRAGQPQHF	TRBJ1-5	TRBV7-8	TRBD1	many
TGTGCCAGCAGGGGGGCTGCTGGGGCCAACGTCCTGACTTTC	CASRGAAGANVLTF	TRBJ2-6	TRBV9	-	few
TGTGCCAGCAGCGTAGGTGCAGGGCCCTATAATTCACCCCTCCACTTT	CASSVGAGPYNSPLHF	TRBJ1-6	TRBV9	-	few
TGTGCCAGCAGTGTACTAGCGGGGGGGCCTGGTGGGGCCAACGTCCTGACTTTC	CASSVLAGGPGGANVLTF	TRBJ2-6	TRBV2	TRBD2	few
TGTGCCAGCAGCTTAGGAGCGGGGAACCCCAATGAGCAGTTCTTC	CASSLGAGNPNEQFF	TRBJ2-1	TRBV7-8	TRBD2	few
TGTGCCAGCAGCTTGGGCCATAGGGGGACAGCGTACCAAGAGACCCAGTACTTC	CASSLGHRGTAYQETQYF	TRBJ2-5	TRBV5-6	TRBD1	-
TGCAGTGCTGAACAGGTGAGCACTGAAGCTTTCTTT	CSAEQVSTEAFF	TRBJ1-1	TRBV20-1	-	-